This T cell receptor beta chain was sequenced for a study of immune evolution from preneoplasia to lung adenocarcinoma. Generated by immunoSEQ multiplex PCR, the TCRdb table keeps only in-frame clones and is missing some. The top ten hold roughly 3.6% of the sample, which has about 11,000 clones, about nine tenths seen once. Trimming cost V 4 bases and J 6 bases; bases outside gene matches: 11. From germline, CDR1 is SGHAT and CDR2 FQNNGV. This CDR3 is 16 amino acids long. This sequence joins TRBV11-2 and TRBJ2-7; 11 bases map to TRBD2. Sequences were obtained from FFPE invasive lung adenocarcinoma tissue. This TCR came from a person aged 70 to 79 with invasive lung adenocarcinoma. CDR3 sequence (DNA): TGTGCCAGCAGCTCGGCTCTAGCGGGAGGTTCACTCGAGCAGTACTTC. Its translation: CASSSALAGGSLEQYF.